The T cell receptor beta chain described here comes from a study of spatial heterogeneity in lung cancer. The time point is: sample taken at primary tumor resection. The table lists this clonotype with a few counts. TCRdb itself ran the 5' RACE reads through MiXCR, one entry per CDR3 protein. The table includes about 78,000 distinct CDR3 sequences, about 8% detected once. Source: PBMCs, taken at surgery. The sequence was collected from a male donor with early-stage non-small cell lung cancer.

The DNA for the CDR3 is TGTGCCAGCAGCACCCTGACAGGGAACCATCAGCCCCAGCATTTT. Residues: CASSTLTGNHQPQHF. The chain combines TRBV7-2 with TRBJ1-5; 7 bases fit TRBD1. Per the germline V gene, CDR1 is SGHTA and CDR2 is FQGNSA. V was clipped by 5 bases and J by 5 bases; unmatched bases: 9. The CDR3 is made up of 15 amino acids. The full variable domain, in which reference TRBV7-2 and TRBJ1-5 provide the parts outside the CDR3, is GAGVSQSPSNKVTEKGKDVELRCDPISGHTALYWYRQSLGQGLEFLIYFQGNSAPDKSGLPSDRFSAERTGGSVSTLTIQRTQQEDSAVYLCASSTLTGNHQPQHFGDGTRLSIL.